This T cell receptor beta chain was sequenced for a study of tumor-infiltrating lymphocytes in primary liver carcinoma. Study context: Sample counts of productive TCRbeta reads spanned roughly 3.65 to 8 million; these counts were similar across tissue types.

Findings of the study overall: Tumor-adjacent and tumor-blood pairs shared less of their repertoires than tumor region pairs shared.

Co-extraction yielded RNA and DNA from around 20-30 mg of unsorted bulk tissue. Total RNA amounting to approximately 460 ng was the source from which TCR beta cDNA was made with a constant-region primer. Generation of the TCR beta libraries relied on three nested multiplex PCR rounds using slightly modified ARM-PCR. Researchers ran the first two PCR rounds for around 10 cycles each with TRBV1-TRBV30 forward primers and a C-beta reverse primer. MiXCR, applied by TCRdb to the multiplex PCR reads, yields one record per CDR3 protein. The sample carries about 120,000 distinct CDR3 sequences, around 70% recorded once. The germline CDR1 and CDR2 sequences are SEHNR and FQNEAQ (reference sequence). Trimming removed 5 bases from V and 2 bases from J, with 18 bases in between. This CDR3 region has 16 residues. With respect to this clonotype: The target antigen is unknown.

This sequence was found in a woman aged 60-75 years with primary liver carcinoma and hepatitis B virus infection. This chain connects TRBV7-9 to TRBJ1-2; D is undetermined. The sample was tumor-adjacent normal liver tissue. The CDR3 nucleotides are TGTGCCAGCAGCGGAAACCCCGGCAACAGCAACTATGGCTACACCTTC. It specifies CASSGNPGNSNYGYTF.